This T cell receptor (beta chain) was observed in a study of identical twins. Study-level points and caveats: Part of the zero-insertion signal could reflect confounding by invariant MAIT and iNKT cells.

TCRdb reprocessed the 5' RACE reads via MiXCR and lists one record per CDR3 protein. The table records approximately 260,000 distinct CDR3 sequences, over 11% of them present only once. The germline CDR1 and CDR2 sequences are KGHSH and LQKENI. Germline trimming cut 6 bases from V and 8 bases from J; bases unmatched to any gene: 7. This CDR3 comprises 13 residues. This clonotype turned up a few times. Its specificity is not known. Sequencing input: memory (CD45RO+) T cells sorted from blood. The genes are TRBV18 and TRBJ1-2, with 9 bases lining up with TRBD1. The clonotype comes from a woman aged 18-30 years in good health. This CDR3 is CASSREDRGGYTF. Written as DNA, the CDR3 is TGTGCCAGCTCCCGAGAGGACAGGGGCGGCTACACCTTC.